These 14 T cell receptor beta chains originate from one sample sequenced in a study of blood T cell repertoires in COVID-19 (dated by TCRdb to about 2020). Library method: the immunoSEQ multiplex PCR assay. What TCRdb holds here is the immuneACCESS table cut down to in-frame rearrangements. Part of the clones is not present; checked against another copy, under half of the missing clones reflect an unresolved V gene, and the others are unexplained. This sample gives about 300,000 clones in total; around 90% of them show up just once. Roughly 5% of the sample is taken by the ten largest. The sample was PBMCs or T cells enriched from blood (not recorded which). Receptors were obtained from a man aged 60-69 years who had recovered from COVID-19.

J is TRBJ2-7 and V is TRBV7-8, with 8 bases lining up with TRBD1. Trimming removed 6 bases from V and 0 bases from J; junction bases left unmatched: 7. The germline CDR1 and CDR2 sequences are SGHVS and FQNEAQ. This CDR3 has 15 residues. CDR3 in amino acids: CASRSRDRSSYEQYF. Here the CDR3 DNA reads TGTGCCAGCAGATCCCGGGACAGGAGCTCCTACGAGCAGTACTTC.

The count of this clone is one. The chain couples TRBV7-2 to TRBJ1-2; the D gene is possibly TRBD1 (5 bases). V was pared by 1 base and J by 0 bases, with 18 bases between. Germline lookup yields CDR1 SGHTA and CDR2 FQGNSA. There are 18 residues in the CDR3. CDR3 residues: CASSLGGPGESTNYGYTF. CDR3 nucleotides: TGTGCCAGCAGCTTAGGAGGCCCGGGGGAATCTACTAACTATGGCTACACCTTC. The full variable domain, rest sourced from reference TRBV7-2 and TRBJ1-2, is GAGVSQSPSNKVTEKGKDVELRCDPISGHTALYWYRQSLGQGLEFLIYFQGNSAPDKSGLPSDRFSAERTGGSVSTLTIQRTQQEDSAVYLCASSLGGPGESTNYGYTFGSGTRLTVV.

V usage is TRBV7-2 and J usage is TRBJ1-1; TRBD1 agrees at 9 bases. V dropped 4 bases and J dropped 3; count of bases not matched to a gene: 3. Germline-derived CDR1 and CDR2 are SGHTA and FQGNSA. This CDR3 contains 14 residues. The CDR3 coding sequence is TGTGCCAGCAGCTCCACAGGGGGCCACACTGAAGCTTTCTTT. Its protein product is CASSSTGGHTEAFF.

The chain is built from TRBV2 and TRBJ1-3; TRBD1 matches 8 bases. This CDR3 is built from 14 residues. Germline CDR1 and CDR2: SNHLY and FYNNEI. V dropped 4 bases and J dropped 8; count of bases not matched to a gene: 7. In DNA, the CDR3 is TGTGCCAGCAGTGTAGGACAGGGAGGACACACCATATATTTT. It encodes CASSVGQGGHTIYF.

The gene calls are TRBV28 and TRBJ2-7; TRBD2 aligns across 10 bases. V was pared by 8 bases and J by 6 bases, with 10 bases of the junction left unmatched. This CDR3 has 14 amino acids. Germline CDR1 reads MDHEN; CDR2 reads SYDVKM. CDR3 nucleotide sequence: TGTGCCAGCCCCGGAACTAGCGGGAAAAGCGAGCAGTACTTC. This sequence encodes CASPGTSGKSEQYF.

V usage is TRBV6-5 and J usage is TRBJ2-7; 9 bases are shared with TRBD1. The V gene's germline CDR1 is MNHEY and CDR2 SVGAGI. Losses at the gene ends were 7 bases for V and 6 bases for J; bases not matched to a gene: 13. CDR3 length: 15 amino acids. Written as DNA, the CDR3 is TGTGCCAGCAAACGAGCCGGGACAGGGCGTATCGAGCAGTACTTC. It encodes CASKRAGTGRIEQYF.

This clone was observed many times. This chain links TRBV11-3 with TRBJ1-5; 9 nucleotides line up with TRBD1. The ends lost 5 bases at V and 4 bases at J; junction bases unmatched: 6. The CDR3 length is 15 residues. Per germline, CDR1 SGHNT and CDR2 YENEEA. The CDR3: CASSKRDRENQPQHF. In nucleotides, the CDR3 is TGTGCCAGCAGCAAGAGGGACAGGGAGAATCAGCCCCAGCATTTT.

The CDR3 DNA follows: TGTGCCAGCAGCCAGACCACAGGGGTCGAACTTCCCTACAATGAGCAGTTCTTC. Translating it yields CASSQTTGVELPYNEQFF. This chain connects TRBV4-2 to TRBJ2-1; 7 nucleotides agree with TRBD1. Unmatched junction bases numbered 13, after V lost 3 bases and J lost 2 bases. Looked up from germline, CDR1 is LGHNA and CDR2 is YNFKEQ. The CDR3 has 18 residues.

The chain couples TRBV6-5 to TRBJ1-1, with 7 bases fitting TRBD1. This CDR3 region has 14 residues. CDR1 MNHEY and CDR2 SVGAGI come from the germline V gene. The V and J ends lost 6 bases and 5 bases, in that order; junction bases with no gene match: 9. CDR3 coding DNA: TGTGCCAGCAGCCGAGACAGGGTACGGACTGAAGCTTTCTTT. It codes for CASSRDRVRTEAFF.

CDR3 residues: CASSLGEGQDSWEQYF. The CDR3 DNA sequence: TGTGCCAGCAGCTTGGGAGAAGGACAGGACTCCTGGGAGCAGTACTTC. The rearrangement links TRBV5-4 to TRBJ2-7, with 7 bases lining up with TRBD1. After removal of 0 bases from V and 7 bases from J, the junction contained 13 bases not matched to a gene. The germline V gene encodes CDR1 SGHNT and CDR2 YYREEE (reference sequence). The CDR3 runs 16 residues.

The chain couples TRBV19 to TRBJ2-7, with 9 bases fitting TRBD1. Germline V gives CDR1 LNHDA, CDR2 SQIVND (reference sequence). Unmatched junction bases numbered 6, after V lost 3 bases and J lost 0 bases. This CDR3 spans 16 amino acids. The chain's CDR3 is CASSIGDRAGSYEQYF. In DNA form, the CDR3 reads TGTGCCAGTAGTATCGGGGACAGGGCGGGCTCCTACGAGCAGTACTTC.

The CDR3 nucleotides are TGTGCCAGCAGCTTAGGGTCCGGGGGTGACACTGAAGCTTTCTTT. Protein sequence: CASSLGSGGDTEAFF. This chain connects TRBV11-3 to TRBJ1-1; D is perhaps TRBD1 (5 bases). This CDR3 has 15 residues. Germline CDR1 reads SGHNT; CDR2 reads YENEEA. Trimming left V 1 base short and J 3 bases short, with 12 bases between. The variable domain in full, completed from reference TRBV11-3 and TRBJ1-1, reads EAGVVQSPRYKIIEKKQPVAFWCNPISGHNTLYWYLQNLGQGPELLIRYENEEAVDDSQLPKDRFSAERLKGVDSTLKIQPAELGDSAVYLCASSLGSGGDTEAFFGQGTRLTVV.

J is TRBJ1-3 and V is TRBV6-5; D perhaps matches TRBD1 (6 bases). Germline V CDR1 and CDR2: MNHEY, SVGAGI. The V end was cut by 4 bases, the J end by 2 bases, with 6 bases between. CDR3 length: 13 amino acids. The CDR3 nucleotides read TGTGCCAGCAGTTGGACAGCTGGAAACACCATATATTTT. Encoded protein: CASSWTAGNTIYF.

The chain carries TRBV4-1 and TRBJ1-2; D may be TRBD1 (6 bases). Germline V gene lookup returns CDR1 MGHRA and CDR2 YSYEKL. The CDR3 is 14 amino acids. V gave up 1 base and J gave up 7 bases, with 13 bases separating them. In nucleotides, the CDR3 is TGCGCCAGCAGCCAAGGGAACAGGGTCTCTGGCTACACCTTC. Protein sequence: CASSQGNRVSGYTF.